This record covers a single TCR beta chain. Antigen unknown. The CDR3 totals 15 residues. After removal of 5 bases from V and 5 bases from J, the junction contained 5 bases not matched to a gene. Germline V gives CDR1 SGHTA, CDR2 FQGNSA. The data derive from a study of cytomegalovirus exposure and HLA in healthy donors. Whole-study results and caveats: Within an earlier analysis, most TCR beta V segments proved productive either about 90% or about 30% of the time. Sequences of the TCR beta chain were said to predict the HLA-A and HLA-B alleles of most subjects accurately. Some highly shared sequence variants likely arose as a pipeline artifact.

The PCR used 60 Vbeta and 13 Jbeta primers. Original analysis: Among the unique TCR beta chains that a later analysis counted, around 72 million in all, 10 million to 13 million were shared. Method: immunoSEQ multiplex PCR; TCRdb's copy keeps in-frame clones and lacks some. The V and J calls and clone size were taken over from that table, and D and trimming were inferred from the DNA. The repertoire has over 75,000 clones, 78% of them found once; the top ten carry around 0.76%. The source is a woman aged 55-69 years in good health and CMV-seronegative. The rearrangement links TRBV7-2 to TRBJ2-5; TRBD2 matches 13 bases. Sequences were obtained from PBMCs. DNA of the CDR3: TGTGCCAGCAGCCCCCGGACTAGCGGGGGTGAGACCCAGTACTTC. Protein: CASSPRTSGGETQYF.